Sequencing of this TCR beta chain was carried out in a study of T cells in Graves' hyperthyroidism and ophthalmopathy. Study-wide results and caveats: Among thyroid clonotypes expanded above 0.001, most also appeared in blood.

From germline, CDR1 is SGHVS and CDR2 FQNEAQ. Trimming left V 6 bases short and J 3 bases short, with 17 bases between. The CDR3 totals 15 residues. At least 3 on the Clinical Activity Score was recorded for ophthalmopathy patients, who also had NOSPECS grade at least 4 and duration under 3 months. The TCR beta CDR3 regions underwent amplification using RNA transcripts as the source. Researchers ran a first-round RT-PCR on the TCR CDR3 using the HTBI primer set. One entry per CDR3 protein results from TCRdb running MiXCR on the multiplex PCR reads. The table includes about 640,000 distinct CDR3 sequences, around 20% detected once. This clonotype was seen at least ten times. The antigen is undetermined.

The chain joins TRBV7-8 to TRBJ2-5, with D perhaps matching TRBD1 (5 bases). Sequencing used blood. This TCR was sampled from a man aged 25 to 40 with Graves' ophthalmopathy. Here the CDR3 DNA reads TGTGCCAGCAGACCCATGAGCGACAGTGAAGAGACCCAGTACTTC. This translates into CASRPMSDSEETQYF.